In its sample, the clone carrying this T cell receptor beta chain was seen many times. Its antigen is unidentified. Arm-PCR of CDR3 regions and iRepertoire HTBI primers were the basis on which TCR beta libraries were built. TCRdb reanalysed the multiplex PCR reads using MiXCR and keeps one entry per CDR3 protein. The table includes around 500,000 distinct CDR3 sequences, 12% detected once. This CDR3 is built from 12 residues. The ends were cut back, 2 bases at V and 10 bases at J, with 9 bases in the middle. From germline, CDR1 is MNHEY and CDR2 SMNVEV (reference sequence). These data originate in a study of regulatory T cells in long-lasting Graves disease. Study-level points and caveats: It was in persistent disease that TRBV28, TRBJ1-2 and TRBJ2-5 were favored. Fewer public clonotypes were shared by new patients (around 1,000) than by persistent patients (about 2,500).

Documented time point: newly diagnosed GD, antithyroid drugs for less than 3 months. The TCR library was made from RNA extracted from PBMCs. The patients were drawn from one endocrinology department in Xi'an, China. This sample also belongs to another study, concerning T cells in Graves' hyperthyroidism and ophthalmopathy. From that second work: The primer set for the first-round RT-PCR of the TCR CDR3 was HTBI.

This sequence was found in a woman aged 25 to 39 with Graves disease. The input for sequencing was peripheral blood mononuclear cells (PBMCs), taken at new diagnosis, from a patient treated with antithyroid drugs. The rearrangement links TRBV27 to TRBJ2-1, with D tentatively TRBD2 (5 bases). This CDR3 is CASSLLGEEQFF. The CDR3 DNA reads TGTGCCAGCAGTTTACTCGGGGAGGAGCAGTTCTTC.